This TCR beta chain was identified during a study of blood T cells in healthy people across ages. V shed 5 bases and J shed 0 bases, with 17 bases lying between them. Germline loops: CDR1 MNHEY, CDR2 SMNVEV (reference sequence). This CDR3 is 16 amino acids long. The authors ran a second PCR of roughly 6 to 11 cycles using a sample-barcoded 5' primer and a J-beta primer mix. Each of the cDNA molecules was tagged by a template-switch adaptor with 12 random nucleotides. Researchers report that each sample yielded at least 2.5 million CDR3-containing paired-end reads. From the 5' RACE reads, TCRdb called clonotypes with MiXCR, one entry per CDR3 protein. Of 550,000 to 750,000 distinct CDR3 sequences detected, approximately 21% appear once; the ten largest clones hold 3% to 4.5%. Study-level findings and limits: With age, beta diversity per million T cells declined roughly linearly, significantly by approximately 40. Researchers said unsorted PBMCs prevented a conclusive naive versus antigen-experienced comparison.

With regard to this clonotype: Its antigen is not identified.

The sequence was obtained from a man between 65 and 85 years old in good health. The sample was blood. The chain joins TRBV27 to TRBJ2-7, with a possible D match to TRBD2 (6 bases). DNA of the CDR3: TGTGCCAGCAGTACCCGGTGGAGGGACCCCTCCTACGAGCAGTACTTC. It encodes CASSTRWRDPSYEQYF.